This T cell receptor (beta chain) was recorded in a study of blood T cells in healthy people across ages. Then a second PCR, running about 7 to 11 cycles, was carried out with a sample-barcoded 5' primer and a J-beta primer mix. TCRdb fed the 5' RACE reads into MiXCR, producing one record per CDR3 protein. The sample contains some 700,000 distinct CDR3 sequences, more than 40% of which appear only once. With 4 bases clipped from V and 5 bases from J, the junction kept 4 bases outside the gene matches. In germline, CDR1 is SQVTM, CDR2 ANQGSEA. CDR3 length: 13 residues. This clonotype was counted only a few times. Its antigen remains unidentified. The study's findings and limits: Higher diversity and more naive CD4+ cells were features of long-lived donors, compared to aged donors.

The chain is built from TRBV29-1 and TRBJ1-5, with 8 nucleotides matching TRBD1. The sequenced sample consisted of blood. The receptor comes from a woman aged 55-69 years in good health. DNA for the CDR3: TGCAGCGTTGGGACAGGGCTTTATCAGCCCCAGCATTTT. It translates to CSVGTGLYQPQHF.